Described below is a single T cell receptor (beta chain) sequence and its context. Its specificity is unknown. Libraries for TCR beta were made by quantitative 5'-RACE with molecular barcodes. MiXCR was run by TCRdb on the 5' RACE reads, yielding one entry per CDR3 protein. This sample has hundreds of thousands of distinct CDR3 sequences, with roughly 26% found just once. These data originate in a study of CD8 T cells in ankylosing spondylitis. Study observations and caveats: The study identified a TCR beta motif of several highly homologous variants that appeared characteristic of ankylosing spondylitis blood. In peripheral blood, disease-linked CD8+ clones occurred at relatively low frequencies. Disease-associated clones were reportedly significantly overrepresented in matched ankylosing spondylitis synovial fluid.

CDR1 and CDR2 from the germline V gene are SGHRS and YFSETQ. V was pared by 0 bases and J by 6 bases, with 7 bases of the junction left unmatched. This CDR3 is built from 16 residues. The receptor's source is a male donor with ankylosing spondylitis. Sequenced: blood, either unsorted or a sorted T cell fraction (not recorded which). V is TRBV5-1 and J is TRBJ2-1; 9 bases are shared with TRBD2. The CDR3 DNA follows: TGCGCCAGCAGCTTGGTAACTAGCGGGTACGCCAATGAGCAGTTCTTC. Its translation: CASSLVTSGYANEQFF.